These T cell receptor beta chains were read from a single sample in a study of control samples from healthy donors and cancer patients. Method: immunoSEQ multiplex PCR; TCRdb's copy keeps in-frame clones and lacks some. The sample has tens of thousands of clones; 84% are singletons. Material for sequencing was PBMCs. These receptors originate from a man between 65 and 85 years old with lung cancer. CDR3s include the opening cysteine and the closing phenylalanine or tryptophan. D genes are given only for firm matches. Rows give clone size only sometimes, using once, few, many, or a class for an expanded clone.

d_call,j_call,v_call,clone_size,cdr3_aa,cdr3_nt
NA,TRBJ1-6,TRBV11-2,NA,CASSFNSQNSPLHF,TGTGCCAGCAGCTTTAACAGCCAGAATTCACCCCTCCACTTT
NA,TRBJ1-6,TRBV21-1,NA,CASSLGSDSYNSPLHF,TGTGCCAGCAGCTTGGGGTCGGACTCCTATAATTCACCCCTCCACTTT
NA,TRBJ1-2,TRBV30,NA,CAWSAHSYGYTF,TGTGCCTGGAGTGCTCACAGCTATGGCTACACCTTC
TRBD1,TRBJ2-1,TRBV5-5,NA,CASSLGTGLSYNEQFF,TGTGCCAGCAGCTTGGGGACAGGCCTCTCCTACAATGAGCAGTTCTTC
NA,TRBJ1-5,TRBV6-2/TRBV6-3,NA,CASSPSPGWSQPQHF,TGTGCCAGCAGCCCGAGCCCCGGCTGGAGTCAGCCCCAGCATTTT
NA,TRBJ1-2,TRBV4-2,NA,CASSRQAANYGYTF,TGTGCCAGCAGCAGACAGGCAGCTAACTATGGCTACACCTTC
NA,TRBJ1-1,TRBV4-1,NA,CASSRDGGGDMNTEAFF,TGCGCCAGCAGCCGGGACGGCGGGGGGGACATGAACACTGAAGCTTTCTTT
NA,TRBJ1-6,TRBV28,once,CARSRDPYNSPLHF,TGTGCCAGGAGCCGGGACCCCTATAATTCACCCCTCCACTTT
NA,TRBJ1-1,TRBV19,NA,CASSIPSGAGTEAFF,TGTGCCAGTAGTATTCCCTCAGGGGCGGGCACTGAAGCTTTCTTT
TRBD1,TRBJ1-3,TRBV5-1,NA,CASSLLSPAGGGNTIYF,TGCGCCAGCAGCTTGCTATCACCGGCAGGGGGCGGAAACACCATATATTTT
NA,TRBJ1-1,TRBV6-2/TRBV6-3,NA,CASSYLGNTEAFF,TGTGCCAGCAGTTACCTGGGGAACACTGAAGCTTTCTTT
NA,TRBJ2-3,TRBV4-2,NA,CASRSSRGSTDTQYF,TGTGCCAGCAGAAGCTCCAGGGGCAGCACAGATACGCAGTATTTT
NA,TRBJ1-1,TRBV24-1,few,CATSDDRNTEAFF,TGTGCCACCAGTGATGACAGGAACACTGAAGCTTTCTTT
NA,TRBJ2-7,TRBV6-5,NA,CASSYSHLRLGYEQYF,TGTGCCAGCAGTTACTCCCACCTACGGCTCGGCTACGAGCAGTACTTC
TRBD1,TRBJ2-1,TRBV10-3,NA,CAISDRFNEQFF,TGTGCCATCTCGGACAGGTTCAATGAGCAGTTCTTC
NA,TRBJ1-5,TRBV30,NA,CAWSGQYSNQPQHF,TGTGCCTGGAGTGGACAGTATAGCAATCAGCCCCAGCATTTT
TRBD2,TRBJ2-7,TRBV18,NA,CASSPGTSSYEQYF,TGTGCCAGCTCACCGGGGACTAGCAGTTACGAGCAGTACTTC
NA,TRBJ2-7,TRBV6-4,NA,CASSEAGPYEQYF,TGTGCCAGCAGTGAAGCAGGGCCCTACGAGCAGTACTTC
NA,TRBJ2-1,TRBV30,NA,CAWSVHWNNEQFF,TGTGCCTGGAGTGTACACTGGAACAATGAGCAGTTCTTC
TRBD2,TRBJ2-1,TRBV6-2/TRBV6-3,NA,CASSYRLAGGPHEQFF,TGTGCCAGCAGTTACCGGCTAGCGGGGGGGCCCCATGAGCAGTTCTTC
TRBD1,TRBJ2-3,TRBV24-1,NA,CATSDLTGGTQYF,TGTGCCACCAGTGATCTTACAGGGGGTACGCAGTATTTT
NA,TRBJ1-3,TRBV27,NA,CASSPGAGPFSGNTIYF,TGTGCCAGCAGTCCTGGGGCAGGCCCATTCTCTGGAAACACCATATATTTT
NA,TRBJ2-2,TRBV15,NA,CATSSAGTPTGELFF,TGTGCCACCAGCAGCGCCGGGACGCCGACCGGGGAGCTGTTTTTT
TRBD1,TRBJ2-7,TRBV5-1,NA,CASSLPRTGTYEQYF,TGCGCCAGCAGCCTACCCCGGACAGGGACCTACGAGCAGTACTTC
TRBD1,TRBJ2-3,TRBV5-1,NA,CASTRGQGDTQYF,TGCGCCAGCACCCGGGGACAGGGGGATACGCAGTATTTT
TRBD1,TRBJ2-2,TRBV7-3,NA,CASSLKGASRRTGELFF,TGTGCCAGCAGCTTAAAGGGGGCCAGCCGGCGCACCGGGGAGCTGTTTTTT
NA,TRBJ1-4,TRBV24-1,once,CATEVRFLNEKLFF,TGTGCCACCGAGGTACGGTTCCTTAATGAAAAACTGTTTTTT
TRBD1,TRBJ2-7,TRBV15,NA,CATQTGASYEQYF,TGTGCCACTCAGACAGGGGCCTCCTACGAGCAGTACTTC
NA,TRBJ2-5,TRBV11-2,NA,CASSLMETQYF,TGTGCCAGCAGCTTGATGGAGACCCAGTACTTC
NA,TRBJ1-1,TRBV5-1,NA,CASSLGRQDGGAFF,TGCGCCAGCAGCTTGGGCAGACAGGACGGAGGAGCTTTCTTT
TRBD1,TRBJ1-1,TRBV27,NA,CASTRQGASGTEAFF,TGTGCCAGCACCCGGCAGGGGGCTAGCGGCACTGAAGCTTTCTTT
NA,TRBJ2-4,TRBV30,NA,CACHLFGELAKNIQYF,TGTGCCTGTCACTTATTTGGGGAGTTGGCCAAAAACATTCAGTACTTC
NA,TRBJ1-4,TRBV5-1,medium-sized,CASSLAGSRELFF,TGCGCCAGCAGCTTGGCCGGGAGCCGGGAACTGTTTTTT
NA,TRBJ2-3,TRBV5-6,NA,CASSLAGAKGASTDTQYF,TGTGCCAGCAGCTTAGCAGGGGCCAAAGGGGCTAGCACAGATACGCAGTATTTT
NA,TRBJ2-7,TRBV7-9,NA,CASSLGDSYEQYF,TGTGCCAGCAGCTTAGGCGACAGCTACGAGCAGTACTTC
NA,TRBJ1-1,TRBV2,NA,CASSPRQGLGEAFF,TGTGCCAGCAGCCCAAGGCAGGGGCTGGGTGAAGCTTTCTTT
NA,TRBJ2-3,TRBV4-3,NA,CASSQDVGAVITDTQYF,TGCGCCAGCAGCCAAGATGTAGGAGCGGTAATCACAGATACGCAGTATTTT
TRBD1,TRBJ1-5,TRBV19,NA,CASNSGTGGGQPQHF,TGTGCCAGTAACTCCGGGACAGGGGGCGGCCAGCCCCAGCATTTT
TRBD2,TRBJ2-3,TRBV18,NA,CASSPRSLGGGTDTQYF,TGTGCCAGCTCACCACGATCTTTGGGGGGGGGCACAGATACGCAGTATTTT
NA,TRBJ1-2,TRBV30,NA,CAWSVNTGYGYTF,TGTGCCTGGAGTGTAAACACCGGTTATGGCTACACCTTC
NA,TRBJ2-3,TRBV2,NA,CASEAAGTSDTQYF,TGTGCCAGCGAAGCGGCAGGGACGTCAGATACGCAGTATTTT
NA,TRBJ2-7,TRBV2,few,CASSVLREEQYF,TGTGCCAGCAGTGTTCTAAGGGAGGAGCAGTACTTC
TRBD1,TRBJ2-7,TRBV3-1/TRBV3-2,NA,CASSQGDRGRYF,TGTGCCAGCAGCCAAGGGGACAGGGGGCGGTACTTC
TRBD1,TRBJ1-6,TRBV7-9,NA,CASSFQGGGSPNSPLHF,TGTGCCAGCAGCTTTCAGGGGGGCGGGAGCCCCAATTCACCCCTCCACTTT
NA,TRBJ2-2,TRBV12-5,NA,CASGSDSLSYTGELFF,TGTGCTAGTGGCTCTGACAGTCTCTCCTACACCGGGGAGCTGTTTTTT
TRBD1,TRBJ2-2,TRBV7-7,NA,CASSPRTGGSNTGELFF,TGTGCTAGCAGTCCGAGGACAGGGGGCTCGAACACCGGGGAGCTGTTTTTT
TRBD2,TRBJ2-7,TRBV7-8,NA,CASSLVVASGGAGGEQYF,TGTGCCAGCAGCTTAGTGGTCGCTAGCGGGGGGGCGGGCGGCGAGCAGTACTTC
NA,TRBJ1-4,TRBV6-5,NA,CASRGPNEKLFF,TGTGCCAGCAGAGGACCCAATGAAAAACTGTTTTTT
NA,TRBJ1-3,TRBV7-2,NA,CASSLAGTDGNTIYF,TGTGCCAGCAGCTTAGCGGGGACGGATGGAAACACCATATATTTT
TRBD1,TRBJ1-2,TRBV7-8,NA,CASSSDRGEAYGYTF,TGTGCCAGCAGCTCCGACAGGGGAGAGGCCTATGGCTACACCTTC
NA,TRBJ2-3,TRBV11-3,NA,CASSPRSSTDTQYF,TGTGCCAGCAGCCCTAGATCTAGCACAGATACGCAGTATTTT
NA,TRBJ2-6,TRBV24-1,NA,CATSDPRPGGANVLTF,TGTGCCACCAGTGACCCGCGCCCGGGGGGGGCCAACGTCCTGACTTTC
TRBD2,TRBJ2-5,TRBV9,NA,CASSVVAGPGETQYF,TGTGCCAGCAGCGTAGTAGCGGGGCCTGGGGAGACCCAGTACTTC
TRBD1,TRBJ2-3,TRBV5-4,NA,CASSLATGGTDTQYF,TGTGCCAGCAGCTTGGCCACAGGGGGCACAGATACGCAGTATTTT
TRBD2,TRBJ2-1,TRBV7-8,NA,CASSWTSGGAVSEQFF,TGTGCCAGCAGCTGGACTAGCGGGGGGGCGGTGAGTGAGCAGTTCTTC